The 23 T cell receptor beta chains listed next were all sequenced from one sample in a study of blood T cell repertoires in COVID-19. Repertoires were generated with immunoSEQ multiplex PCR, while TCRdb's copy carries only in-frame clones and drops some. Here the sample spans about 210,000 clones, approximately 75% being singletons. The sequenced sample was PBMCs or T cells enriched from blood (not recorded which). All receptors come from a man aged 35-49 years who had recovered from COVID-19.

This chain links TRBV6-5 with TRBJ1-3, with D unclear. There are 15 residues in the CDR3. The germline gives CDR1 MNHEY, CDR2 SVGAGI. V lost 8 bases and J lost 4, with 18 bases in between. CDR3: CASQSVAPSGNTIYF. CDR3 DNA sequence: TGTGCCAGCCAGTCGGTAGCCCCCAGCGGAAACACCATATATTTT.

The gene calls are TRBV4-1 and TRBJ2-3; possibly TRBD1 for D (7 bases). The CDR3 covers 14 residues. CDR1 is MGHRA and CDR2 is YSYEKL in the germline V gene. V was cut by 2 bases and J by 3 bases, with 9 bases left in between. The CDR3: CASSQQGGTDTQYF. The CDR3 bases are TGCGCCAGCAGCCAACAGGGGGGTACAGATACGCAGTATTTT.

The J gene is TRBJ2-1, the V gene TRBV5-4; TRBD2 agrees at 12 bases. This CDR3 is built from 16 residues. Germline lookup yields CDR1 SGHNT and CDR2 YYREEE (reference sequence). The V and J ends lost 3 bases and 0 bases, in that order; junction bases with no gene match: 1. CDR3 nucleotides: TGTGCCAGCAGCTCTAGCGGGAGGGCCTCCTACAATGAGCAGTTCTTC. Its translation is CASSSSGRASYNEQFF.

The chain has TRBV2 and TRBJ1-1; D perhaps matches TRBD1 (6 bases). Germline V gene lookup returns CDR1 SNHLY and CDR2 FYNNEI. CDR3 length: 13 residues. Trimming shortened V by 6 bases and J by 13 bases, and 21 bases separated the two germline ends. The CDR3 coding sequence is TGTGCCAGCAGCCTTACAGGGTCCGGGAAGCGTTTCTTT. Translation gives CASSLTGSGKRFF.

The chain employs TRBV6-1 and TRBJ2-4; D remains ambiguous. Trimming cost V 2 bases and J 0 bases, with 5 bases left between them. In germline, CDR1 is MNHNS, CDR2 SASEGT. This CDR3 spans 14 amino acids. As DNA, the CDR3 is TGTGCCAGCAGTGAATATGTAGCCAAAAACATTCAGTACTTC. Protein product: CASSEYVAKNIQYF.

To note about this clone: Other DNA sequences of this sample code for an identical CDR3. The chain joins TRBV19 to TRBJ1-2; the match to TRBD1 covers 9 bases. The V and J ends lost 4 bases and 6 bases, in that order; junction bases with no gene match: 6. The CDR3 loop spans 14 amino acids. Germline-derived CDR1 and CDR2 are LNHDA and SQIVND (reference sequence). In DNA, the CDR3 is TGTGCCAGTAGTAGGGGACAGGGCGGAAATGGCTACACCTTC. Encoded protein: CASSRGQGGNGYTF.

Comment on this clone: This sample includes further DNA sequences coding for the same CDR3. V usage is TRBV6-4 and J usage is TRBJ2-3; 10 bases match TRBD2. CDR3 size: 15 residues. Per the germline V gene, CDR1 is MRHNA and CDR2 is SNTAGT. The V gene end was trimmed by 0 bases and the J gene end by 4 bases; junction bases not matched to a gene: 1. Here the CDR3 reads CASSDSSGGADTQYF. In DNA form, the CDR3 reads TGTGCCAGCAGTGACTCGAGCGGGGGGGCAGATACGCAGTATTTT.

This clone has a single count. The chain joins TRBV18 to TRBJ2-1; D not resolved. Trimming removed 3 bases at V and 0 bases at J, with 9 bases between. The CDR3 consists of 15 residues. Looked up from germline, CDR1 is KGHSH and CDR2 is LQKENI. DNA of the CDR3: TGTGCCAGCTCACCGAATAGTTTCTCCTACAATGAGCAGTTCTTC. This sequence encodes CASSPNSFSYNEQFF. The complete variable domain, with remaining parts taken from reference TRBV18 and TRBJ2-1, reads NAGVMQNPRHLVRRRGQEARLRCSPMKGHSHVYWYRQLPEEGLKFMVYLQKENIIDESGMPKERFSAEFPKEGPSILRIQQVVRGDSAAYFCASSPNSFSYNEQFFGPGTRLTVL.

The chain combines TRBV29-1 with TRBJ2-2, with 9 bases matching TRBD1. The CDR3 spans 16 residues. Germline V gives CDR1 SQVTM, CDR2 ANQGSEA. The V segment lost 6 bases and the J segment 6 bases; nucleotides outside the gene matches: 14. The CDR3 coding sequence is TGCAGCGTCGGAAAACAGGGGGCGCATCGCCCCGGGGAGCTGTTTTTT. Its protein is CSVGKQGAHRPGELFF.

Here the CDR3 reads CSAESDRVTDTQYF. The CDR3 DNA reads as TGCAGCGCTGAGTCGGACAGGGTCACAGATACGCAGTATTTT. The J gene is TRBJ2-3, the V gene TRBV29-1; 8 bases map to TRBD1. The CDR3 extends over 14 amino acids. The V gene end was trimmed by 7 bases and the J gene end by 2 bases; junction bases not matched to a gene: 8. Germline V CDR1 and CDR2: SQVTM, ANQGSEA.

This clone appeared a single time. The chain has TRBV7-6 and TRBJ2-2; weak D call: TRBD1 (5 bases). Trimming removed 4 bases at V and 7 bases at J, with 10 bases between. The V gene's germline CDR1 is SGHVS and CDR2 FNYEAQ. CDR3 size: 13 residues. The DNA of the CDR3 is TGTGCCAGCAGCTGGACATCCGGCGGGGAGCTGTTTTTT. Amino acid sequence: CASSWTSGGELFF.

The rearrangement joins TRBV4-1 to TRBJ2-3; tentative D call: TRBD1 (6 bases). Between the trimmed V and J ends, which lost 4 bases and 0 bases, there was a span of 17 bases. The germline gives CDR1 MGHRA, CDR2 YSYEKL. The CDR3 totals 17 residues. The CDR3 DNA reads TGCGCCAGCAGCCTCGGACCTATCGGACAGAGCACAGATACGCAGTATTTT. Translated: CASSLGPIGQSTDTQYF.

In nucleotides, the CDR3 is TGTGCCAGCAGACCGGGGACAATCTCGAGCAATCAGCCCCAGCATTTT. Its translation: CASRPGTISSNQPQHF. The chain has TRBV27 and TRBJ1-5; D is possibly TRBD1 (6 bases). Trimming shortened V by 6 bases and J by 1 base, and 16 bases separated the two germline ends. The CDR3 covers 16 residues. Germline V gene data show CDR1 as MNHEY and CDR2 as SMNVEV (reference sequence).

The chain uses TRBV2 and TRBJ2-7; possible D gene TRBD1, 6 bases. The CDR3 extends over 14 amino acids. V gave up 3 bases and J gave up 5 bases, with 14 bases separating them. In germline, CDR1 is SNHLY, CDR2 FYNNEI. Here the CDR3 DNA reads TGTGCCAGCAGTGAGAATCGGGACACCGACGAGCAGTACTTC. Residues: CASSENRDTDEQYF.

This clone was counted between two and nine times. The rearrangement links TRBV4-1 to TRBJ1-5; the D gene is possibly TRBD1 (5 bases). The CDR3 sequence is 17 residues long. V shed 2 bases and J shed 2 bases, with 16 bases lying between them. Germline lookup yields CDR1 MGHRA and CDR2 YSYEKL. Written as DNA, the CDR3 is TGCGCCAGCAGCCAAACCAAAACGGGGGTGGGCAATCAGCCCCAGCATTTT. Its translation: CASSQTKTGVGNQPQHF.

This sequence joins TRBV19 and TRBJ1-2, with 8 bases matching TRBD1. The germline CDR1 and CDR2 sequences are LNHDA and SQIVND (reference sequence). J was trimmed by 4 bases and V by 6 bases; bases with no gene match: 7. This CDR3 comprises 14 residues. Written as DNA, the CDR3 is TGTGCCAGTAGCCCTATCGGGACAGGCTATGGCTACACCTTC. As protein: CASSPIGTGYGYTF.

The rearrangement joins TRBV6-5 to TRBJ1-5, with a weak D call TRBD1 (5 bases). Germline V CDR1 and CDR2: MNHEY, SVGAGI. This CDR3 comprises 15 residues. V was pared by 4 bases and J by 11 bases, with 21 bases between. The CDR3 reads CASSLLGPGDLAQHF. The CDR3 DNA reads TGTGCCAGCAGTTTATTGGGACCGGGGGATTTGGCCCAGCATTTT.

The gene calls are TRBV7-9 and TRBJ1-6, with 7 bases aligning to TRBD1. This CDR3 spans 14 amino acids. Germline CDR1 and CDR2: SEHNR and FQNEAQ (reference sequence). The junction had 8 bases not matched to a gene; V was cut back by 5 bases and J by 10 bases. The CDR3 region has the DNA TGTGCCAGCAGCCAAGACAGGGTAGAGTCACCCCTCCACTTT. Translating gives CASSQDRVESPLHF.

This clone was counted a single time. The rearrangement joins TRBV18 to TRBJ1-2; D gene unclear. The germline V and J ends were trimmed by 3 bases and 4 bases, with 12 bases remaining between them. The CDR3 covers 14 residues. Germline V gives CDR1 KGHSH, CDR2 LQKENI. The CDR3 sequence: CASSPTDTFYGYTF. CDR3 DNA sequence: TGTGCCAGCTCACCGACCGACACTTTCTATGGCTACACCTTC.

The chain employs TRBV21-1 and TRBJ2-5; the table calls TRBD1, which could not be checked here. TRBV21-1 is termed a pseudogene. The CDR3 sequence is 11 residues long. The DNA for the CDR3 is TGTGCCAGCAGCAGCCGGGACAGCGGGTACTTC. The encoded protein is CASSSRDSGYF.

The CDR3 DNA follows: TGTGCCAGCAGCTCCGGACTATATGAGCAGTTCTTC. Protein: CASSSGLYEQFF. The rearrangement joins TRBV3-1 (or the pseudogene TRBV3-2) to TRBJ2-1; possible D gene TRBD2, 6 bases. Germline V gives CDR1 LGHDT, CDR2 YNNKEL (reference sequence). The CDR3 is 12 amino acids. V lost 5 bases to trimming and J lost 8 bases, with 10 bases between them.

The chain joins TRBV6-5 to TRBJ1-3, with TRBD1 matching 9 bases. The CDR3 length is 13 residues. V was pared by 10 bases and J by 7 bases, with 8 bases of the junction left unmatched. CDR1 is MNHEY and CDR2 is SVGAGI in the germline V gene. CDR3 region: CATGDRERNTIYF. The CDR3 nucleotides are TGTGCCACCGGGGACAGGGAAAGGAACACCATATATTTT.

The sample holds one count of this clone. This rearrangement joins TRBV7-9 to TRBJ1-3; maybe TRBD1 (6 bases). Trimming took 5 bases from V and 0 from J, leaving 8 bases between them. CDR1 and CDR2 from the germline V gene are SEHNR and FQNEAQ (reference sequence). The CDR3 is 14 amino acids. CDR3 in amino acids: CASSPGVSGNTIYF. CDR3 DNA: TGTGCCAGCAGCCCAGGGGTCTCTGGAAACACCATATATTTT.